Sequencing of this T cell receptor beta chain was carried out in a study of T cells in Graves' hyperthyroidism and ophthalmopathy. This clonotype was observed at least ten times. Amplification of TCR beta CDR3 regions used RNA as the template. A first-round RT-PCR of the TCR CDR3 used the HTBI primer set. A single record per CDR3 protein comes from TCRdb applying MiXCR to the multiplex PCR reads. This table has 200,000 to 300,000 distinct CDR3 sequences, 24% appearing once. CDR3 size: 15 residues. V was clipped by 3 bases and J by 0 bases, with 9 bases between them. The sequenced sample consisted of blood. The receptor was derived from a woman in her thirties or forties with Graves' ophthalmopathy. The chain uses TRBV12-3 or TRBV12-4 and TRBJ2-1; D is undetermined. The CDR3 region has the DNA TGTGCCAGCAGTTTGGATAGTAGCTCCTACAATGAGCAGTTCTTC. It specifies CASSLDSSSYNEQFF.